The sequence of this T cell receptor beta chain was determined in a study of TIL therapy for anti-PD-1-resistant metastatic lung cancer. Study in general: By whole-exome sequencing, median non-synonymous tumor mutation burden was around 1.4 mutations per megabase.

Study-wide results and limits: Treatment-naive, never-smoker and oncogene-addicted patients were overrepresented in this highly selected cohort.

Between the trimmed V and J ends, which lost 8 bases and 2 bases, there was a span of 13 bases. The length of the CDR3 is 13 residues. From germline, CDR1 is SEHNR and CDR2 FQNEAQ (reference sequence). The time point: pre-treatment sample, taken before nivolumab and TIL therapy. Stage 4 NSCLC adults joined between October 2017 and January 2020. On this clone itself: Its antigen is still unknown.

The immunoSEQ assay was v3. Sequencing depth was 1.9 million or so read pairs for survey level, roughly 4.5-6 million for deep. TCRdb's table, derived via immunoSEQ multiplex PCR, lists solely in-frame clones and lacks some. The sample lists tens of thousands of clones, 74% occurring once. Here the sequenced sample was blood, taken at baseline. The TCR was taken from a woman between 30 and 80 years old with non-small cell lung cancer. The rearrangement links TRBV7-9 to TRBJ2-7; unclear D gene. The CDR3, as DNA: TGTGCCAGCCGCAGAATAAACCCCTACGAGCAGTACTTC. Amino acid sequence: CASRRINPYEQYF.